The 17 T cell receptor beta chains below come from one sample, sequenced in a study of blood T cell repertoires in COVID-19 (dated by TCRdb to the early 2020s). Libraries were prepared through the immunoSEQ multiplex PCR assay. Imported from immuneACCESS, the table was reduced by TCRdb to in-frame sequences with V and J called. These copies leave out some clones; in studies compared against another copy, an unresolved V gene accounts for under half, and the cause of the remainder is not known. This sample holds 150,000 to 200,000 clones; approximately 78% were observed only once. The ten largest clones add up to about 11% of the sample. The sample was peripheral blood. The receptors were gathered from a human donor in a cohort sampled during active COVID-19.

The genes are TRBV10-3 and TRBJ2-1; 9 bases are a match to TRBD2. In germline, CDR1 is ENHRY, CDR2 SYGVKD. V shed 3 bases, J shed 8 bases, and the junction held 8 bases outside the gene matches. This CDR3 has 15 amino acids. CDR3 protein: CAISENSGSGYEQFF. The CDR3 DNA reads as TGTGCCATCAGTGAAAATAGCGGGAGTGGGTATGAGCAGTTCTTC.

The gene calls are TRBV18 and TRBJ2-7; 10 nucleotides align to TRBD1. After removal of 6 bases from V and 5 bases from J, the junction contained 7 bases not matched to a gene. This CDR3 contains 14 residues. Germline V gene sequence: CDR1 KGHSH, CDR2 LQKENI. CDR3: CASSPGTGEDEQYF. CDR3 bases: TGTGCCAGCTCCCCCGGGACAGGGGAAGACGAGCAGTACTTC.

This chain connects TRBV7-9 to TRBJ2-3; 12 positions agree with TRBD1. CDR1 is SEHNR and CDR2 is FQNEAQ in the germline V gene (reference sequence). This CDR3 is 17 amino acids long. The trim removed 5 bases at V and 5 bases at J, leaving 11 bases unmatched. CDR3 region: CASSTQPGQGAGDTQYF. The CDR3 DNA follows: TGTGCCAGCAGCACACAGCCGGGACAGGGGGCAGGAGATACGCAGTATTTT.

The V call is TRBV13, the J call TRBJ1-2, with 10 bases lining up with TRBD1. This CDR3 comprises 14 residues. The V and J ends lost 3 bases and 8 bases, in that order; junction bases with no gene match: 6. Germline V gene sequence: CDR1 PRHDT, CDR2 FYEKMQ (reference sequence). This chain's CDR3 is CASSFQGTGDGYTF. The CDR3 DNA follows: TGTGCCAGCAGCTTCCAAGGGACAGGGGACGGCTACACCTTC.

The V call is TRBV16, the J call TRBJ1-5; TRBD1 matches at 10 bases. Trimming cost V 3 bases and J 2 bases; bases outside gene matches: 1. From germline, CDR1 is KGHSY and CDR2 FQNENV. The CDR3 contains 15 residues. The DNA of the CDR3 is TGTGCCAGCAGCCACGGGACAGGGGGCAATCAGCCCCAGCATTTT. Translating gives CASSHGTGGNQPQHF.

This sequence joins TRBV5-6 and TRBJ1-2; D is undetermined. Germline V lookup: CDR1 SGHDT, CDR2 YYEEEE. Deletions cut 2 bases from V and 5 bases from J, with 22 bases between. The CDR3 extends over 17 amino acids. In DNA form, the CDR3 reads TGTGCCAGCAGCTTTCTTGGGGAGCGAAGTCGGGATTATGGCTACACCTTC. Protein product: CASSFLGERSRDYGYTF.

This chain uses TRBV14 with TRBJ2-1; D unresolved. V was trimmed by 1 base and J by 9 bases, leaving 7 bases between them. CDR1 and CDR2 (germline): SGHDN, FVKESK. The CDR3 runs to 12 residues. As DNA, the CDR3 is TGTGCCAGCAGCCAAGGGCTTGGTGAGCAGTTCTTC. This codes for CASSQGLGEQFF.

V and J are TRBV18 and TRBJ2-1; maybe TRBD2 (6 bases). Germline-derived CDR1 and CDR2 are KGHSH and LQKENI. This CDR3 spans 14 amino acids. Trimming took 6 bases from V and 8 from J, leaving 17 bases between them. The CDR3 protein is CASSPGTQKDEQFF. Written as DNA, the CDR3 is TGTGCCAGCTCCCCCGGGACTCAGAAGGATGAGCAGTTCTTC.

The gene calls are TRBV5-8 and TRBJ1-1; tentative D call: TRBD1 (5 bases). V was cut by 4 bases and J by 5 bases, with 21 bases left in between. This CDR3 has 16 amino acids. CDR1 and CDR2 (germline): SGHTS, YDEGEE. CDR3 bases: TGTGCCAGCAGCCCCCTACTCAGGGTTAAAGGAACTGAAGCTTTCTTT. Its protein product is CASSPLLRVKGTEAFF.

The CDR3 region is CASSPHLAGRSYNEQFF. In DNA form, the CDR3 reads TGTGCCAGCAGCCCCCACCTAGCGGGGCGCTCCTACAATGAGCAGTTCTTC. The chain has TRBV14 and TRBJ2-1; 9 positions agree with TRBD2. The V gene's germline CDR1 is SGHDN and CDR2 FVKESK. J was trimmed by 0 bases and V by 4 bases; bases with no gene match: 7. The CDR3 is 17 residues long.

This chain links TRBV6-2 or TRBV6-3 with TRBJ2-7, with 11 bases identical to TRBD2. The CDR3 contains 16 residues. The germline gives CDR1 MNHEY, CDR2 SVGEGT. Trimming took 2 bases from V and 2 from J; bases not matched to a gene: 5. CDR3 in amino acids: CASSYGGTSGAYEQYF. The DNA of the CDR3 is TGTGCCAGCAGTTACGGAGGGACTAGCGGTGCCTACGAGCAGTACTTC.

The rearrangement joins TRBV29-1 to TRBJ2-4, with a weak D call TRBD2 (5 bases). The CDR3 runs to 15 residues. Trimming pared 4 bases from V and 0 bases from J, leaving 13 bases between. The germline CDR1 and CDR2 sequences are SQVTM and ANQGSEA. For the CDR3, the DNA is TGCAGCGTTGGAGGACTGGGTCTAGCCAAAAACATTCAGTACTTC. Its translation: CSVGGLGLAKNIQYF. The whole variable domain, filled in from reference TRBV29-1 and TRBJ2-4, reads SAVISQKPSRDICQRGTSLTIQCQVDSQVTMMFWYRQQPGQSLTLIATANQGSEATYESGFVIDKFPISRPNLTFSTLTVSNMSPEDSSIYLCSVGGLGLAKNIQYFGAGTRLSVL.

The chain is built from TRBV30 and TRBJ1-5; 7 nucleotides line up with TRBD1. V lost 7 bases, J lost 0 bases, and 6 bases stayed unmatched. The CDR3 spans 14 residues. CDR1 is GTSNPN and CDR2 is SVGIG in the germline V gene (reference sequence). In nucleotides, the CDR3 is TGTGCCTCCTCAACAGGGGTTAGCAATCAGCCCCAGCATTTT. Its protein is CASSTGVSNQPQHF. Full variable domain (rest looked up from reference TRBV30 and TRBJ1-5): SQTIHQWPATLVQPVGSPLSLECTVEGTSNPNLYWYRQAAGRGLQLLFYSVGIGQISSEVPQNLSASRPQDRQFILSSKKLLLSDSGFYLCASSTGVSNQPQHFGDGTRLSIL.

CDR3 DNA sequence: TGTGCCAGCAGCAACCGGGACAGGGGGATCGGGGAGCTGTTTTTT. Protein sequence: CASSNRDRGIGELFF. The gene calls are TRBV9 and TRBJ2-2, with 11 bases aligning to TRBD1. The CDR3 has 15 amino acids. Germline V gene data show CDR1 as SGDLS and CDR2 as YYNGEE. The trim removed 4 bases at V and 7 bases at J, leaving 6 bases unmatched.

The rearrangement links TRBV15 to TRBJ2-1; the D is unclear. The germline V and J ends were trimmed by 0 bases and 0 bases, with 9 bases remaining between them. CDR3 length: 16 residues. The germline V gene encodes CDR1 LNHNV and CDR2 YYDKDF (reference sequence). The CDR3 DNA sequence: TGTGCCACCAGCAGAGATCTGGGCGTCTCCTACAATGAGCAGTTCTTC. Translated, it gives CATSRDLGVSYNEQFF. Variable domain in full (rest from reference TRBV15 and TRBJ2-1): DAMVIQNPRYQVTQFGKPVTLSCSQTLNHNVMYWYQQKSSQAPKLLFHYYDKDFNNEADTPDNFQSRRPNTSFCFLDIRSPGLGDTAMYLCATSRDLGVSYNEQFFGPGTRLTVL.

Written as DNA, the CDR3 is TGCAGCGCCGCCCTTCTCAGGGGGCCTGGAAACACCATATATTTT. It encodes CSAALLRGPGNTIYF. V and J are TRBV29-1 and TRBJ1-3, with 8 positions matching TRBD1. Per the germline V gene, CDR1 is SQVTM and CDR2 is ANQGSEA. The CDR3 has 15 amino acids. J gave up 2 bases and V 7 bases, and 10 bases lay outside the gene matches.

V and J are TRBV30 and TRBJ1-1; D gene ambiguous. The V end lost 0 bases, the J end lost 6 bases, and 5 bases lay between the germline ends. There are 11 residues in the CDR3. Per the germline V gene, CDR1 is GTSNPN and CDR2 is SVGIG (reference sequence). The CDR3 loop reads CAWSVQSEAFF. CDR3 bases: TGTGCCTGGAGTGTCCAATCTGAAGCTTTCTTT.